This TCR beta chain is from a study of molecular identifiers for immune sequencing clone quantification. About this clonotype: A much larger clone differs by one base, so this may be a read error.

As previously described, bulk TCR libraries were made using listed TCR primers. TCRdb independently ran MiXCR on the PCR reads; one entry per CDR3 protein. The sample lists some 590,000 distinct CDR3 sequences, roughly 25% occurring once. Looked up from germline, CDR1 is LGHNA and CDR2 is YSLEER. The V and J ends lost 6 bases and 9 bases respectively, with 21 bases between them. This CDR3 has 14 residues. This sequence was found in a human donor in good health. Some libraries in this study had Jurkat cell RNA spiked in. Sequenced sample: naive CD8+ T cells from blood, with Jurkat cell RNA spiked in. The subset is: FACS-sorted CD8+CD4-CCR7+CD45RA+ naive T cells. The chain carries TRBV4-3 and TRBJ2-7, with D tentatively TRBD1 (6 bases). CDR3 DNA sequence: TGCGCCAGCAGGGCCAGGGGAAGCAGTCTCGCGCAGTACTTC. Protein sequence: CASRARGSSLAQYF.